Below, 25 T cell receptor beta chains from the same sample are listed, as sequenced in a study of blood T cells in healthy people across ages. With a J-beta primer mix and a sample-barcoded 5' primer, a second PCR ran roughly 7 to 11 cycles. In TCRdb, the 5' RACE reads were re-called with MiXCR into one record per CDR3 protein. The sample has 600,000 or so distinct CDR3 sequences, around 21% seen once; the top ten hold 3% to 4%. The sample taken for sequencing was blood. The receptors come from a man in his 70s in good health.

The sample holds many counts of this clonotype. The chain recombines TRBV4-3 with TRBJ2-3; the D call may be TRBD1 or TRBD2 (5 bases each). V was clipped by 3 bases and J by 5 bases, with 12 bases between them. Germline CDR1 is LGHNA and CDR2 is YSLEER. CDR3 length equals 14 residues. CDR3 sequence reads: CASSHRLGGDTQYF. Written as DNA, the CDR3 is TGCGCCAGCAGCCACCGTCTTGGGGGAGATACGCAGTATTTT.

The CDR3, as DNA: TGTGCTAGCGGCGAGCGGGCAGAGACCCAGTACTTC. The encoded protein is CASGERAETQYF. The chain recombines TRBV7-7 with TRBJ2-5; perhaps TRBD2 as D (6 bases). The CDR3 is 12 amino acids. The V gene's germline CDR1 is SSHAT and CDR2 FNYEAQ (reference sequence).

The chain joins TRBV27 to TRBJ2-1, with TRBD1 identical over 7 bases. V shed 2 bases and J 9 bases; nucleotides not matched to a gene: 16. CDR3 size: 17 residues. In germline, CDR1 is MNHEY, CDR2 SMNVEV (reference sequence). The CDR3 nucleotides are TGTGCCAGCAGTTTAGTCAGGGGGTACAATACAACAAGTGAGCAGTTCTTC. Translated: CASSLVRGYNTTSEQFF.

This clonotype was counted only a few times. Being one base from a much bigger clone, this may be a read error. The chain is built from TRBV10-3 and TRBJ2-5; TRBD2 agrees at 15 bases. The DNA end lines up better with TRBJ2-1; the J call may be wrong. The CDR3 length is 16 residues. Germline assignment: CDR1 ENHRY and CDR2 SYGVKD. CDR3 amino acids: CAIGEDGTSGRYEQFF. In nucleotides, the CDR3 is TGTGCCATCGGCGAAGACGGGACTAGCGGGAGGTATGAGCAGTTCTTC.

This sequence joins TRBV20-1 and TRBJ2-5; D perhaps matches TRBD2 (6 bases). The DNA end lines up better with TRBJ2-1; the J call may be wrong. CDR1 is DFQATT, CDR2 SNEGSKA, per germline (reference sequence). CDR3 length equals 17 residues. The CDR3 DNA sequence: TGCAGTGCTAGAGATTATGCGGGGAGAACCCCGCACAATGAGCAGTTCTTC. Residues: CSARDYAGRTPHNEQFF.

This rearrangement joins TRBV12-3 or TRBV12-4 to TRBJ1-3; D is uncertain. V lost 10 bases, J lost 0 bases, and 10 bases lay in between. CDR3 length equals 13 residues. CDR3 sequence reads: CAMAQSSGNTIYF. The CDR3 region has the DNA TGTGCCATGGCACAGAGCTCTGGAAACACCATATATTTT.

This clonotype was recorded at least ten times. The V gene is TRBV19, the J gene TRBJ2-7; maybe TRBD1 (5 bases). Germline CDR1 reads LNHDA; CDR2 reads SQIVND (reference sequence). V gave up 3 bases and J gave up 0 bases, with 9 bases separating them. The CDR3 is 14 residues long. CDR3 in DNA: TGTGCCAGTAGTATCGGGCAGGGCTCCTACGAGCAGTACTTC. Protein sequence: CASSIGQGSYEQYF.

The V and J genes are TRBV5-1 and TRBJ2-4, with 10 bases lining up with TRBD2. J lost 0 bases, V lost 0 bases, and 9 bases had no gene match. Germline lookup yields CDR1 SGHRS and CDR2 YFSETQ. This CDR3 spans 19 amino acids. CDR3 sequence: CASSLGMGLAQLAKNIQYF. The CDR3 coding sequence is TGCGCCAGCAGCTTGGGAATGGGACTAGCGCAGCTAGCCAAAAACATTCAGTACTTC.

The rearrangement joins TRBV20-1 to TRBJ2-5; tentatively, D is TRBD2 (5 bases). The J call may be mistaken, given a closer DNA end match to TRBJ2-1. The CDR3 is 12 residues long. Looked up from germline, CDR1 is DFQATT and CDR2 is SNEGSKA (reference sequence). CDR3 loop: CSAPRTAREQFF. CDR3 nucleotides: TGCAGTGCTCCCCGGACTGCCCGTGAGCAGTTCTTC.

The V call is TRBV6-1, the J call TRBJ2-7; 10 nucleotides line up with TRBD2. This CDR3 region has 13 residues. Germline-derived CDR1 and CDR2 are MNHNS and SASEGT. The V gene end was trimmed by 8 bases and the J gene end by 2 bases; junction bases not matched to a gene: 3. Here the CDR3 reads CASWTSGTYEQYF. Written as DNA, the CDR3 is TGTGCCAGCTGGACTAGCGGTACCTACGAGCAGTACTTC.

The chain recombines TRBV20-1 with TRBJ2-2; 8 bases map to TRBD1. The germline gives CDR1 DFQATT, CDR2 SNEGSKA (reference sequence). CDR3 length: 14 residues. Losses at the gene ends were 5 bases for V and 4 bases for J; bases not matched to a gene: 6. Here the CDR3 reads CSAQGAPGTGELFF. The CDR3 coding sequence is TGCAGTGCTCAGGGGGCTCCAGGCACCGGGGAGCTGTTTTTT.

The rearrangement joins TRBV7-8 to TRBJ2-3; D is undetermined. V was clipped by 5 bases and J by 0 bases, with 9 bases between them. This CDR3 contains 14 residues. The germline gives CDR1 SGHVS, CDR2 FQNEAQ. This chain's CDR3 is CASSRGRSTDTQYF. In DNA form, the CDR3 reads TGTGCCAGCAGCCGTGGCCGGAGCACAGATACGCAGTATTTT.

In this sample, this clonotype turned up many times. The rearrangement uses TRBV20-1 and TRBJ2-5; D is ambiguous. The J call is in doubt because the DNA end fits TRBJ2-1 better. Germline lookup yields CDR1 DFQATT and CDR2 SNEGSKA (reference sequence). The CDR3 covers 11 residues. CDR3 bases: TGCAGTGCTAGTCCCGGAAATGAGCAGTTCTTC. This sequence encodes CSASPGNEQFF.

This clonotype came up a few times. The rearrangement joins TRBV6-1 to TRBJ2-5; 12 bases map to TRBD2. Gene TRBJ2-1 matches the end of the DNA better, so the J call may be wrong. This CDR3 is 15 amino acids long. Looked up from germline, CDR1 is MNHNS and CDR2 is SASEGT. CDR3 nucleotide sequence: TGTGCCAGCAGTTCTAGCGGGAGGGGGGGCAATGAGCAGTTCTTC. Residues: CASSSSGRGGNEQFF.

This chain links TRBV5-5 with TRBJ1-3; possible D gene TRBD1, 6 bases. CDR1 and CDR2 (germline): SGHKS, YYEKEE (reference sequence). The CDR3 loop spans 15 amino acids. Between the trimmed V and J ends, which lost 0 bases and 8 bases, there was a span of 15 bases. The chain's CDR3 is CASSLVGDTDDTIYF. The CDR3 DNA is TGTGCCAGCAGCTTGGTCGGGGACACTGATGACACCATATATTTT.

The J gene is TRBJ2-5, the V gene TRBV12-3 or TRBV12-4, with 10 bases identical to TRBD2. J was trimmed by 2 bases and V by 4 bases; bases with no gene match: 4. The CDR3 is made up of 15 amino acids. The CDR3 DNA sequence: TGTGCCAGCAGTTCGCAGCGGGGGGGACAAGAGACCCAGTACTTC. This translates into CASSSQRGGQETQYF.

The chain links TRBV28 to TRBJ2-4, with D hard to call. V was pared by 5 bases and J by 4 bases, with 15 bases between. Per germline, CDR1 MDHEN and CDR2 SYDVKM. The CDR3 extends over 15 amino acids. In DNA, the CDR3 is TGTGCCAGCAGTGACGGCGGAATTTTGAAAAACATTCAGTACTTC. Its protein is CASSDGGILKNIQYF.

CDR3 DNA: TGTGCCAGCACCGAAACAGGGGGCGCGCTCCGGAACGAAAAACTGTTTTTT. Protein: CASTETGGALRNEKLFF. The chain is built from TRBV6-5 and TRBJ1-4; the match to TRBD1 covers 9 bases. Germline CDR1 MNHEY, CDR2 SVGAGI. The V and J ends lost 7 bases and 8 bases, in that order; junction bases with no gene match: 17. The CDR3 has 17 residues.

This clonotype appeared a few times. CDR3 nucleotides: TGCAGTGCTAGGTCCAGTCAAGAGACCCAGTACTTC. As protein: CSARSSQETQYF. The chain recombines TRBV20-1 with TRBJ2-5; D is uncertain. The CDR3 spans 12 residues. Trimming shortened V by 3 bases and J by 2 bases, and 7 bases separated the two germline ends. Germline loops: CDR1 DFQATT, CDR2 SNEGSKA (reference sequence).

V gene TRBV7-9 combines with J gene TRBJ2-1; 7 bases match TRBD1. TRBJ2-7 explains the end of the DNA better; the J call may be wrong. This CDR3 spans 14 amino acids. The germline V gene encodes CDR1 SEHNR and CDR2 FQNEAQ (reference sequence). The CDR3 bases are TGTGCCAGCAGCCGGGACAGACTGACCTACGAGCAGTACTTC. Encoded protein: CASSRDRLTYEQYF.

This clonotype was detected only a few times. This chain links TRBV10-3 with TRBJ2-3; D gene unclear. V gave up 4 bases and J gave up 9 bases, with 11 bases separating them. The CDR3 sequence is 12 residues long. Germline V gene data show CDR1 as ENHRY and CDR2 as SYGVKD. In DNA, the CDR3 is TGTGCCATCAGTGGGGGTGAACCAACGCAGTATTTT. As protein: CAISGGEPTQYF.

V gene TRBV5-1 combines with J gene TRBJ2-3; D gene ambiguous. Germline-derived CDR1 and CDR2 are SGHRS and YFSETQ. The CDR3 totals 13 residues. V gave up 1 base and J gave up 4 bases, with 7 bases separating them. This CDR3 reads CASSLPVSDTQYF. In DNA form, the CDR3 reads TGCGCCAGCAGCTTGCCGGTTTCAGATACGCAGTATTTT.

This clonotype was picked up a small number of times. The CDR3 protein is CASSTGTSGRRYEQYF. CDR3 nucleotides: TGTGCCAGCAGCACCGGGACTAGCGGGAGAAGATACGAGCAGTACTTC. The chain recombines TRBV13 with TRBJ2-7, with TRBD2 matching 14 bases. CDR1 and CDR2 (germline): PRHDT, FYEKMQ (reference sequence). CDR3 length equals 16 residues. The V segment lost 5 bases and the J segment 4 bases; nucleotides outside the gene matches: 7.

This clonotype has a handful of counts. CDR3 residues: CASRGGLAEVSYEQYF. Written as DNA, the CDR3 is TGTGCCAGCAGAGGCGGGCTAGCGGAGGTGTCCTACGAGCAGTACTTC. This chain joins TRBV7-9 and TRBJ2-7; 7 bases agree with TRBD2. V lost 6 bases and J lost 1; bases outside the gene matches: 12. The CDR3 has 16 residues. Per germline, CDR1 SEHNR and CDR2 FQNEAQ (reference sequence).

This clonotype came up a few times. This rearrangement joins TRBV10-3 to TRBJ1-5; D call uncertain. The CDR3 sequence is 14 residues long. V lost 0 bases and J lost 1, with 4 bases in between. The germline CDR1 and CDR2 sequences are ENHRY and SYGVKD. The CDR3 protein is CAISESGSNQPQHF. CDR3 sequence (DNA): TGTGCCATCAGTGAGTCAGGGAGCAATCAGCCCCAGCATTTT.